These T cell receptor beta chains were read from a single sample in a study of cytomegalovirus exposure and HLA in healthy donors. The table came from immunoSEQ multiplex PCR; TCRdb's copy has only in-frame clones and leaves some out. The table has under 150,000 clones, 88% seen once; the top ten hold approximately 8%. The specimen was PBMCs. Every receptor here comes from a woman under 30 in good health and CMV-seropositive. CDR3s include the opening cysteine and the closing phenylalanine or tryptophan. A D gene is named only where the DNA matches it firmly.

v_call,j_call,cdr3_length,d_call,cdr3_aa
TRBV9,TRBJ2-5,15,.,CASSVTIAEQETQYF
TRBV5-1,TRBJ2-7,16,TRBD1,CASSQGQTSTAYEQYF
TRBV9,TRBJ1-1,13,TRBD1,CASSEDRVTEAFF
TRBV10-3,TRBJ2-7,14,.,CAISERGSSYEQYF
TRBV6-5,TRBJ1-6,15,.,CASSFDRRPNSPLHF
TRBV28,TRBJ1-2,16,.,CASRWGYRLRRTGYTF
TRBV5-1,TRBJ1-2,13,TRBD1,CASSGGGDDLCTF
TRBV5-1,TRBJ1-5,15,.,CASSFGSREEQPQHF
TRBV14,TRBJ2-1,13,.,CASSRDWLNEQFF
TRBV6-5,TRBJ2-7,15,TRBD1,CASSFAGTGNYEQYF
TRBV29-1,TRBJ2-7,13,TRBD1,CSVSGTGENEQYF
TRBV19,TRBJ1-6,15,.,CASSIGTRNNSPLHF
TRBV7-2,TRBJ2-5,15,TRBD1,CASSSRQGAGETQYF
TRBV11-2,TRBJ2-1,16,TRBD2,CASSLSAGGVFDEQFF
TRBV10-3,TRBJ2-3,12,TRBD2,CAIRTSGSPSVF
TRBV10-3,TRBJ2-4,15,TRBD1,CAISESAGGANIQYF
TRBV29-1,TRBJ2-3,12,.,CSVGRGGDTQYF
TRBV7-3,TRBJ2-1,13,TRBD1,CASGQGSYNEQFF
TRBV10-3,TRBJ2-2,14,TRBD1,CAISVQGGSGELFF
TRBV6-1,TRBJ1-2,13,.,CASSPGRDYGYTF
TRBV7-9,TRBJ1-1,16,TRBD1,CASSLKGQGVKAEAFF
TRBV5-8,TRBJ2-7,13,.,CASSLGPTREQYF
TRBV27,TRBJ1-5,18,.,CASSLSGLWTLSNQPQHF
TRBV5-6,TRBJ2-7,15,.,CASSPPTGPSYEQYF
TRBV5-6,TRBJ2-7,15,.,CASSLIDLDIYEQYF
TRBV2,TRBJ2-1,14,TRBD2,CARTESGGGNEQFF
TRBV30,TRBJ1-4,15,TRBD1,CAWSSETGDHEKLFF
TRBV2,TRBJ2-4,15,TRBD1,CASSGDRLAKNIQYF
TRBV19,TRBJ2-7,15,TRBD1,CASSISIRTGYEQYF
TRBV28,TRBJ1-5,13,TRBD1,CASSGQDYQPQHF
TRBV7-9,TRBJ2-2,16,TRBD1,CASSSPTGGDGGELFF
TRBV10-3,TRBJ2-7,13,.,CAISESQGNEQYF
TRBV28,TRBJ2-7,24,TRBD2,CASSLWDAPGQLAGGGQYFYEQYF
TRBV5-1,TRBJ2-5,15,TRBD2,CASNPWGGPPETQYF
TRBV18,TRBJ2-7,14,TRBD1,CASSRRDRSYEQYF
TRBV5-1,TRBJ2-5,15,TRBD2,CASSGGTSDQETQYF
TRBV19,TRBJ2-5,13,TRBD1,CASSTDREETQYF
TRBV28,TRBJ1-2,15,.,CASSAGQGSVYGYTF
TRBV6-5,TRBJ1-6,12,.,CASSYGSSPLHF
TRBV7-2,TRBJ1-6,15,TRBD1,CASSRQGDYNSPLHF
TRBV4-1,TRBJ2-5,14,.,CASSQLTGRETQYF
TRBV18,TRBJ1-1,14,.,CASFTDRGGTEAFF
TRBV7-8,TRBJ1-1,15,TRBD1,CASSLETGFSTEAFF
TRBV5-1,TRBJ2-5,13,.,CASSFGQQETQYF
TRBV5-4,TRBJ1-2,13,.,CASSRDRSYGYTF
TRBV4-1,TRBJ1-5,17,TRBD1,CASSQDGPGGIGQPQHF
TRBV4-2,TRBJ2-1,11,TRBD2,CASSHSGAEFF
TRBV19,TRBJ1-6,14,TRBD1,CASRGTGNHSPLHF
TRBV18,TRBJ1-2,13,.,CASSPPENYGYTF
TRBV19,TRBJ2-6,15,.,CASSILSSGANVLTF